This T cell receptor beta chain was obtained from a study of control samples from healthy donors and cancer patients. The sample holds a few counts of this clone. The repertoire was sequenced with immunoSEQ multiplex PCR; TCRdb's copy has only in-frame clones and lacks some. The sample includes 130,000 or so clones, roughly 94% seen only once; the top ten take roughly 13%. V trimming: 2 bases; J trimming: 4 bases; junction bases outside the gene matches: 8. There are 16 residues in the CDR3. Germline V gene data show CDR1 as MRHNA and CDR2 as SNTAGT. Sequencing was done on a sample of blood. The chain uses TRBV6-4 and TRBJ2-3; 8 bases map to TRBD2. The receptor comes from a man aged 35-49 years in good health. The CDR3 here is CASSDGFGLASDTQYF. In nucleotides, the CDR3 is TGTGCCAGCAGTGACGGCTTCGGACTAGCCTCAGATACGCAGTATTTT.